The T cell receptor beta chain under discussion was sequenced for a study of regulatory T cells in long-lasting Graves disease. Findings and limits, study-wide: The study found TRBV28, TRBJ1-2 and TRBJ2-5 favored in persistent disease.

Building of the TCR beta libraries involved iRepertoire HTBI primers and Arm-PCR of CDR3 regions. TCRdb passed the multiplex PCR reads through MiXCR, listing each CDR3 protein once. This table has roughly 560,000 distinct CDR3 sequences, roughly a sixth appearing once. Time point in this sample: newly diagnosed GD, antithyroid drugs for less than 3 months. PBMCs provided the RNA from which the TCR library was made. The CDR3 loop spans 12 amino acids. V lost 6 bases and J lost 6; bases outside the gene matches: 3. The germline CDR1 and CDR2 sequences are DFQATT and SNEGSKA (reference sequence). This clonotype was detected many times. The antigen remains undetermined. The sample was also reused in another study, on T cells in Graves' hyperthyroidism and ophthalmopathy. From that second work: An initial round of RT-PCR targeting the TCR CDR3 relied on the HTBI primer set.

The TCR was taken from a woman aged 35-60 years with Graves disease. Sequenced here: peripheral blood mononuclear cells (PBMCs), sampled at new diagnosis, from a patient treated with antithyroid drugs. The rearrangement uses TRBV20-1 and TRBJ2-2; 8 bases match TRBD1. The CDR3 sequence: CSADREAGELFF. The CDR3 coding sequence is TGCAGTGCGGACAGGGAGGCCGGGGAGCTGTTTTTT.